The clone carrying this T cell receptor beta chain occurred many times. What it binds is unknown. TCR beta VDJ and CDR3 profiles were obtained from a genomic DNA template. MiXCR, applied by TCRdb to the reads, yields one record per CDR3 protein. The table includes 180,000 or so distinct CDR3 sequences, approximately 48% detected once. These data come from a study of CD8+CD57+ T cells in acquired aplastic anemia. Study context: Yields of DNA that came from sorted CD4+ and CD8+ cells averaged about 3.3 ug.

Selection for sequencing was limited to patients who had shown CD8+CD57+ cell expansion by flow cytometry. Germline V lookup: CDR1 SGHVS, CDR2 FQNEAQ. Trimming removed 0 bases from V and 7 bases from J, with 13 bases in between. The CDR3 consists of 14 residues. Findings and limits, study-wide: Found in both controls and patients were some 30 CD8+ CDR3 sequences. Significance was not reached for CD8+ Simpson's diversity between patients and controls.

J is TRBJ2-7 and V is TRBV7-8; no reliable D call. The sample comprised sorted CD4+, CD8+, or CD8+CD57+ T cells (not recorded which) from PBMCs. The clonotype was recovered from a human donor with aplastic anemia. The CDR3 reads CASSLAFEPREQYF. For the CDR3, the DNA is TGTGCCAGCAGCTTAGCATTCGAACCGCGGGAGCAGTACTTC.